The source of this T cell receptor (beta chain) is a study of Ad26.COV2.S vaccination and SARS-CoV-2 variants. Study-level information: Ad26.COV2.S given intramuscularly, once or twice 56 days apart.

Repertoires were generated with immunoSEQ multiplex PCR, while TCRdb's copy carries only in-frame clones and drops some. Among some 320,000 clones listed, about 85% were seen once. The ends were cut back, 5 bases at V and 1 base at J, with 12 bases in the middle. The CDR3 runs to 15 residues. Germline CDR1 and CDR2: SGHRS and YFSETQ. Of note for this clone: At the DNA level, this CDR3 is encoded by other sequences in the same sample as well.

Treatment indicated: around 19 received Ad26.COV2.S at low or high dose, single or two shots; five or six received placebo; per-sample allocation not given. The investigators took samples on day 63 after the first vaccine or placebo injection. Within Boston, the person who donated was an adult of 18-55 years. The J gene is TRBJ2-2, the V gene TRBV5-1; D unclear. Sequencing used peripheral blood, obtained in a trial of Ad26.COV2.S vaccine versus placebo. The receptor was isolated from a person aged 18-65 years who received the Ad26.COV2.S COVID-19 vaccine or a placebo. The CDR3 coding sequence is TGCGCCAGCAGTTCTCGGACCGGGAACACCGGGGAGCTGTTTTTT. As protein: CASSSRTGNTGELFF.